This T cell receptor beta chain was captured in a study of T cells after posttransplantation cyclophosphamide. This clone was recorded at least ten times. What it binds is not known. Findings and limits, study-wide: Donor CD8+ memory clones often dominated recipient blood repertoires at later times. TRB clonality was highly associated with recipient CMV seropositivity and reactivation.

TCRdb's table, derived via immunoSEQ multiplex PCR, lists solely in-frame clones and lacks some. This sample carries about 38,000 clones, none of them present only once. The related graft donor's blood sample was taken on the day of bone marrow donation. The CDR3 contains 14 residues. CDR1 SGHRS and CDR2 YFSETQ come from the germline V gene. The V gene lost 0 bases and the J gene lost 5 bases, with 11 bases spanning the gap. The sequence derives from a man between 50 and 59 years old in good health, CMV-negative, and a related stem cell transplant donor. The genes are TRBV5-1 and TRBJ2-5; no definite D call. The sequencing sample was made of PBMCs. CDR3 in amino acids: CASSLGGSSETQYF. CDR3 in DNA: TGCGCCAGCAGCTTGGGAGGTAGCTCGGAGACCCAGTACTTC.